This T cell receptor (beta chain) was sequenced in a study of response to subunit inactivated influenza vaccine. The ends were cut back, 5 bases at V and 2 bases at J, with 10 bases in the middle. Germline CDR1 MNHEY, CDR2 SVGEGT. CDR3 length equals 13 residues. Study results and caveats: Each seasonal flu vaccination may recruit only limited new T cells, authors suggested.

Points on this clonotype: Its antigen remains unidentified.

Each CDR3 protein is one row after TCRdb ran MiXCR on the RT-PCR reads. The sample yields under 500,000 distinct CDR3 sequences, approximately 11% seen once. The specimen comprised PBMCs from blood, sampled roughly 6 weeks after vaccination. The gene calls are TRBV6-2 or TRBV6-3 and TRBJ2-7; TRBD1 might be the D (6 bases). This receptor was obtained from a man aged 50-60 years who received an inactivated influenza vaccine. The CDR3 DNA is TGTGCCAGCAGTACACAGGGCCCCTACGAGCAGTACTTC. Translating gives CASSTQGPYEQYF.